The T cell receptor (beta chain) under discussion was sequenced for a study of neoadjuvant nivolumab and ipilimumab in lung cancer. Study findings and constraints: Only two of four nivolumab-treated tumors gained richness and clonality by surgery.

Comment on this clone: Its antigen is unknown.

Sequencing used immunoSEQ multiplex PCR; TCRdb keeps in-frame clones, though not all of them. The top ten hold around 2.5% of the sample, which has about 13,000 clones, approximately 95% seen once. Germline V gives CDR1 GTSNPN, CDR2 SVGIG (reference sequence). The CDR3 runs to 14 residues. V was trimmed by 4 bases and J by 2 bases, leaving 13 bases between them. V gene TRBV30 combines with J gene TRBJ2-3; possible D gene TRBD2, 6 bases. The TCR was taken from an adult with non-small cell lung cancer. The specimen was peripheral blood, collected after neoadjuvant nivolumab, alone or with ipilimumab, at or shortly before surgery. DNA of the CDR3: TGTGCCTGGAAGGAGGGCTTGTTCACAGATACGCAGTATTTT. Translated, it gives CAWKEGLFTDTQYF.